This passage covers 10 T cell receptor beta chains from one sample sequenced in a study of T-cell reconstitution after alpha-beta-depleted transplantation in children. Preparation of the TCRbeta library involved a method that used unique molecular identifiers. TCRdb independently ran MiXCR on the PCR reads; one entry per CDR3 protein. The sample gives a few hundred thousand distinct CDR3 sequences, around a tenth of which show up once; less than 2.5% is in the top ten. This specimen was PBMCs from the stem cell graft donor, taken from the stem cell graft. The origin of the receptors is a human donor who donated a stem cell graft to a child with acute lymphoblastic leukemia.

The J gene is TRBJ1-5, the V gene TRBV6-2 or TRBV6-3; 7 positions match TRBD1. The J segment lost 6 bases and the V segment lost 3 bases, leaving 5 bases of the junction unmatched. The CDR3 totals 14 residues. Germline V gives CDR1 MNHEY, CDR2 SVGEGT. CDR3 nucleotides: TGTGCCAGCAGTTATGCAGGGGGTGCTCAGCCCCAGCATTTT. This gives the protein CASSYAGGAQPQHF.

The sample holds many counts of this clonotype. The chain links TRBV7-9 to TRBJ2-2; D uncertain. Per germline, CDR1 SEHNR and CDR2 FQNEAQ (reference sequence). V was pared by 6 bases and J by 8 bases, with 10 bases between. CDR3 length: 12 residues. The CDR3 bases are TGTGCCAGCAGTCCTGCCGGAGGGGAGCTGTTTTTT. This encodes CASSPAGGELFF.

This clonotype was counted only a few times. This chain joins TRBV20-1 and TRBJ2-3; either TRBD1 or TRBD2 may fit D (5 bases each). V was shortened by 3 bases and J by 2 bases, with 9 bases between the two germline ends. Germline lookup yields CDR1 DFQATT and CDR2 SNEGSKA (reference sequence). CDR3 size: 13 residues. The CDR3 is CSASGTFTDTQYF. The CDR3 nucleotides read TGCAGTGCTAGCGGGACCTTCACAGATACGCAGTATTTT.

The CDR3 protein is CASMGQRYNEQFF. The CDR3 coding sequence is TGTGCCAGCATGGGACAGAGATACAATGAGCAGTTCTTC. The genes are TRBV7-9 and TRBJ2-1; 7 positions agree with TRBD1. CDR1 is SEHNR and CDR2 is FQNEAQ in the germline V gene (reference sequence). V shed 7 bases, J shed 4 bases, and the junction held 4 bases outside the gene matches. This CDR3 comprises 13 residues.

The table lists this clonotype with many counts. The chain joins TRBV5-5 to TRBJ2-7; D perhaps matches TRBD2 (5 bases). The CDR3 has 13 amino acids. V gave up 4 bases and J gave up 7 bases, with 15 bases separating them. Germline V gene lookup returns CDR1 SGHKS and CDR2 YYEKEE (reference sequence). CDR3 DNA: TGTGCCAGCAGCCCCGCGGAGGTCTCGGAGCAGTACTTC. Translating it yields CASSPAEVSEQYF.

This clonotype was seen many times. The gene calls are TRBV7-2 and TRBJ2-3, with TRBD2 matching 10 bases. Trimming took 0 bases from V and 2 from J; bases not matched to a gene: 2. Looked up from germline, CDR1 is SGHTA and CDR2 is FQGNSA. CDR3 length: 16 amino acids. The CDR3 DNA sequence: TGTGCCAGCAGCTTAGCACTAGCGGGGATCACAGATACGCAGTATTTT. Residues: CASSLALAGITDTQYF. The full variable domain, completed using reference TRBV7-2 and TRBJ2-3, is GAGVSQSPSNKVTEKGKDVELRCDPISGHTALYWYRQSLGQGLEFLIYFQGNSAPDKSGLPSDRFSAERTGGSVSTLTIQRTQQEDSAVYLCASSLALAGITDTQYFGPGTRLTVL.

This clonotype appeared many times. The CDR3 spells CASSLTPGGRNYGYTF. The CDR3 bases are TGTGCCAGCAGCCTCACCCCCGGGGGGCGTAACTATGGCTACACCTTC. The V and J genes are TRBV7-2 and TRBJ1-2; maybe TRBD1 (6 bases). This CDR3 spans 16 amino acids. Trimming took 5 bases from V and 1 from J, leaving 17 bases between them. Germline V gene sequence: CDR1 SGHTA, CDR2 FQGNSA.

This clonotype appeared a single time. Since a much larger clone is just one base distant, this may be a read error. V is TRBV3-1 and J is TRBJ2-2, with TRBD1 matching 8 bases. The CDR3 covers 17 residues. Germline assignment: CDR1 LGHDT and CDR2 YNNKEL (reference sequence). The CDR3 DNA is TGTGCCACCAGCCAAGATTCGGACAGGGTAAACACCGGGGAGCTGTTTTTT. This codes for CATSQDSDRVNTGELFF.

A few counts support this clonotype. The gene calls are TRBV20-1 and TRBJ2-1, with 8 bases fitting TRBD2. Unmatched junction bases numbered 6, after V lost 3 bases and J lost 2 bases. This CDR3 has 15 residues. The germline V gene has CDR1 DFQATT and CDR2 SNEGSKA (reference sequence). CDR3 DNA sequence: TGCAGTGCTAGTCAAGGACTAGCAGCCTACAATGAGCAGTTCTTC. It yields the protein CSASQGLAAYNEQFF.

This chain uses TRBV27 with TRBJ2-7; the match to TRBD2 covers 7 bases. CDR1 and CDR2 from the germline V gene are MNHEY and SMNVEV (reference sequence). The CDR3 is 13 residues long. Germline trimming cut 4 bases from V and 4 bases from J; bases unmatched to any gene: 4. CDR3 sequence: CASSYASGYEQYF. For the CDR3, the DNA is TGTGCCAGCAGTTACGCTAGCGGTTACGAGCAGTACTTC.